These T cell receptor beta chains were read from a single sample in a study of CD8 T cells in Susac syndrome. In TCRdb, the immunoSEQ multiplex PCR reads were re-called with MiXCR into one record per CDR3 protein. This sample has about 24,000 distinct CDR3 sequences, with about 93% found just once. Sequenced material: CD8+ T cells from PBMCs. The receptors stem from a human donor with Susac syndrome. The CDR3 runs from the conserved cysteine through the conserved F or W.

v_gene	j_gene	CDR3aa
TRBV6-2/TRBV6-3	TRBJ2-6	CASSFPQVSSGANVLTF
TRBV5-6	TRBJ2-7	CASSLGIRWETYEQYF
TRBV28	TRBJ1-1	CASTSSGINTEAFF
TRBV2	TRBJ1-4	CASSGRDLREKLFF
TRBV24-1	TRBJ2-2	CATSDRLVPGELFF
TRBV5-1	TRBJ2-7	CASSLPRVDEQYF
TRBV6-1	TRBJ1-2	CASSLLVPGDTYNYGYTF
TRBV24-1	TRBJ2-1	CATSDFKGGYNEQFF
TRBV11-2	TRBJ2-1	CASNGDSYNEQFF
TRBV27	TRBJ2-7	CASSLLGTPSYEQYF
TRBV30	TRBJ2-2	CAWTLGSTGELFF
TRBV6-5	TRBJ1-6	CASSHKGFDSPLHF
TRBV30	TRBJ2-5	CAWTRANSAETQYF
TRBV27	TRBJ1-5	CASRSGTGVMQPQHF
TRBV7-3	TRBJ1-1	CASSLSPGATEAFF
TRBV15	TRBJ2-1	CATSRPPGTLFRGEQFF
TRBV29-1	TRBJ2-3	CSVENAAGDTQYF
TRBV28	TRBJ2-7	CAGGQVYEQYF
TRBV6-5	TRBJ2-1	CASSYSKVAGALYNEQFF